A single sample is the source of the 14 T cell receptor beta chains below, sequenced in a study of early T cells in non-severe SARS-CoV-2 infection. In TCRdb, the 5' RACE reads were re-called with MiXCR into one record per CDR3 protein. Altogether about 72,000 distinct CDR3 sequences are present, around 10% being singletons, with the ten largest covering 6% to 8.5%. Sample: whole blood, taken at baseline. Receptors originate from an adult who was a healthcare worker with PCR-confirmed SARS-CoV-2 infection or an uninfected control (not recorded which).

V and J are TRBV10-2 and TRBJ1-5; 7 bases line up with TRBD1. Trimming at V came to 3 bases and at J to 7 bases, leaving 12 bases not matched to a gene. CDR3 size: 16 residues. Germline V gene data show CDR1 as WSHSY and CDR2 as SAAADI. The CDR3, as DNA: TGCGCCAGCAGTGAAACGAAGGGGGCGCGAAGGCAGCCCCAGCATTTT. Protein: CASSETKGARRQPQHF.

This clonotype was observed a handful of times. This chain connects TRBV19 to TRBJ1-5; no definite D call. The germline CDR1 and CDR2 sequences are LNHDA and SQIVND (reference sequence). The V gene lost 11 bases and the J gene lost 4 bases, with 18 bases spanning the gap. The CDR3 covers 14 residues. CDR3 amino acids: CALGGQAINQPQHF. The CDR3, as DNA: TGTGCCCTAGGAGGCCAAGCCATTAATCAGCCCCAGCATTTT.

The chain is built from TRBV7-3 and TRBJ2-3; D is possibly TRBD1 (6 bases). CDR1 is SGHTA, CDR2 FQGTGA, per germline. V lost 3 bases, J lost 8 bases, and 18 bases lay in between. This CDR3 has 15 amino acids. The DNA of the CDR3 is TGTGCCAGCAGCTTTATGGACAGTCGAGAACCTACGCAGTATTTT. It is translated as CASSFMDSREPTQYF.

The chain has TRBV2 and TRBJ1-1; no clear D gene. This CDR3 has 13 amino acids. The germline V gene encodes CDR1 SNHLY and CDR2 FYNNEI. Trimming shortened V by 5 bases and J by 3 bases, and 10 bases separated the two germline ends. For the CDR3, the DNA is TGTGCCAGCAGTCCCAGGTTGGACACTGAAGCTTTCTTT. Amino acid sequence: CASSPRLDTEAFF.

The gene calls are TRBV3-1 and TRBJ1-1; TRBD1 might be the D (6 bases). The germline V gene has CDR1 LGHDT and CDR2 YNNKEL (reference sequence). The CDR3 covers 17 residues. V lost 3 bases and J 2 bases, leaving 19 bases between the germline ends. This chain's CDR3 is CASSHGLSDRFNTEAFF. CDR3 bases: TGTGCCAGCAGCCACGGACTCAGCGACAGGTTTAACACTGAAGCTTTCTTT.

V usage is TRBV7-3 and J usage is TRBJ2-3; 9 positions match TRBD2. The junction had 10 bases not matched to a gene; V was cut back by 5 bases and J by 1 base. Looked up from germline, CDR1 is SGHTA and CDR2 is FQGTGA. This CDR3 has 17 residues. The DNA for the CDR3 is TGTGCCAGCAGCCCCTGGGGTAGCGGGGGTCGCACAGATACGCAGTATTTT. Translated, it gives CASSPWGSGGRTDTQYF. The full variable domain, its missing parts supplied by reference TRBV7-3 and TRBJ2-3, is GAGVSQTPSNKVTEKGKYVELRCDPISGHTALYWYRQSLGQGPEFLIYFQGTGAADDSGLPNDRFFAVRPEGSVSTLKIQRTERGDSAVYLCASSPWGSGGRTDTQYFGPGTRLTVL.

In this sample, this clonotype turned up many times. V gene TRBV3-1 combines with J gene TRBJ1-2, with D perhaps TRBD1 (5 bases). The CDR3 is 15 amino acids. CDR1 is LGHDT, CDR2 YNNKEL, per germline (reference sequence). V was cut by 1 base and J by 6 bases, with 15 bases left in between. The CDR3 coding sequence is TGTGCCAGCAGCCAAGGAGGGCGGCAGGGCAATGGCTACACCTTC. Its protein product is CASSQGGRQGNGYTF.

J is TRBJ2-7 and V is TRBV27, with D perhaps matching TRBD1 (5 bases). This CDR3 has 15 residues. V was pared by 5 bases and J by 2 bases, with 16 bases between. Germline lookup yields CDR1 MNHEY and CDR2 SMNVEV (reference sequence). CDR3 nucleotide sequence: TGTGCCAGCAGTCGGACATTCCTCGGAACCTACGAGCAGTACTTC. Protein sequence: CASSRTFLGTYEQYF.

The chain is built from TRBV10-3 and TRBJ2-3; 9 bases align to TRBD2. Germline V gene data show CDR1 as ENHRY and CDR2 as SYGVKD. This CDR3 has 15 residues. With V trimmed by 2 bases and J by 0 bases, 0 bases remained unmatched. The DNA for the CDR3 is TGTGCCATCAGTGAGACTAGCGGGAGCACAGATACGCAGTATTTT. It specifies CAISETSGSTDTQYF.

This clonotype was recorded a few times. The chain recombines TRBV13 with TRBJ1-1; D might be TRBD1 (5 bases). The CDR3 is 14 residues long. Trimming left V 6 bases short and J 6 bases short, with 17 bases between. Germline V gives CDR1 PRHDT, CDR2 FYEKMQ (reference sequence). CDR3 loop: CASRAGGAKAEAFF. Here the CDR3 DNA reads TGTGCCAGCAGGGCGGGGGGTGCGAAGGCTGAAGCTTTCTTT.

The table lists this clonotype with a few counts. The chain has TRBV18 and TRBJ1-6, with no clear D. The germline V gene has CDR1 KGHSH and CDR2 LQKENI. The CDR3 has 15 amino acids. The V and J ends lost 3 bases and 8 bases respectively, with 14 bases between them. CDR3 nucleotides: TGTGCCAGCTCACCCCAAACGGGGAGGCATTCACCCCTCCACTTT. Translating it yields CASSPQTGRHSPLHF.

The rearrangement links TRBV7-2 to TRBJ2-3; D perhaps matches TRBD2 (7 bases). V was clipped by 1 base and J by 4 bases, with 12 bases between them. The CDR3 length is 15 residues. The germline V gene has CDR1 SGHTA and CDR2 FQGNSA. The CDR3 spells CASSLDRGAADTQYF. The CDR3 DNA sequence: TGTGCCAGCAGCTTAGATCGGGGGGCCGCAGATACGCAGTATTTT.

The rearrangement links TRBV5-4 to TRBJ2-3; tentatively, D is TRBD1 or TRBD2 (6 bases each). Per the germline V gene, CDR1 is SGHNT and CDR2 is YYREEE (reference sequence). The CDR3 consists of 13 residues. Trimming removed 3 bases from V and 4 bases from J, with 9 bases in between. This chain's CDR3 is CASSWRGADTQYF. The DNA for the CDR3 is TGTGCCAGCAGCTGGAGGGGGGCAGATACGCAGTATTTT.

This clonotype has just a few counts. CDR3 in amino acids: CASSGEDRGPGNTIYF. The CDR3 DNA reads as TGTGCCAGCAGTGGGGAAGACAGGGGGCCTGGAAACACCATATATTTT. The V and J genes are TRBV2 and TRBJ1-3, with 10 bases identical to TRBD1. CDR1 is SNHLY, CDR2 FYNNEI, per germline. V trimming: 4 bases; J trimming: 2 bases; junction bases outside the gene matches: 5. The CDR3 runs to 16 residues.